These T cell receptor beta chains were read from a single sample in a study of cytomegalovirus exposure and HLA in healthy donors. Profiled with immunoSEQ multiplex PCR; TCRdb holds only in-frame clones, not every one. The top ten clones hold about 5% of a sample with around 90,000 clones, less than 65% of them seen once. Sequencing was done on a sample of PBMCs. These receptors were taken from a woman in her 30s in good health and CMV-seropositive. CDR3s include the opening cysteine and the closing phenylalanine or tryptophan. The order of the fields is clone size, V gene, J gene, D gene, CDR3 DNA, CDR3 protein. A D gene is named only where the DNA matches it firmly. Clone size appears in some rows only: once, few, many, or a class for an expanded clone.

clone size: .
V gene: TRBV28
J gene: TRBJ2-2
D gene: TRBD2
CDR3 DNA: TGTGCCAGCAGTTTACTAGCGGAGACCGGGGAGCTGTTTTTT
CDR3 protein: CASSLLAETGELFF

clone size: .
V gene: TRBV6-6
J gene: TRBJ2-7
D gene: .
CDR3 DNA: TGTGCCAGCAGTTCGGACAGCTACGAGCAGTACTTC
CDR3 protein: CASSSDSYEQYF

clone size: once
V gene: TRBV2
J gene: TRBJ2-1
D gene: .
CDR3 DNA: TGTGCCAGCAGTGAAGTGGGGCTCTCCTACAATGAGCAGTTCTTC
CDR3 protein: CASSEVGLSYNEQFF

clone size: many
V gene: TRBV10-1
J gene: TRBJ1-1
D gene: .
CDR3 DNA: TGCGCCAGCAGTGAGTCTCAGGGCTTTCGAGCTTTCTTT
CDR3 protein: CASSESQGFRAFF

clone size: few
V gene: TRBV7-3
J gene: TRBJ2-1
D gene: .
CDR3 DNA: TGTGCCAGCAGCTTATTGGCAGGAAGGAATGAGCAGTTCTTC
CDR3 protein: CASSLLAGRNEQFF

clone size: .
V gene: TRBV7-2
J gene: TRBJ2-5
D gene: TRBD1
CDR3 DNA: TGTGCCAGCAGCTTGGGGACAGGGCGAGAGACCCAGTACTTC
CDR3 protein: CASSLGTGRETQYF

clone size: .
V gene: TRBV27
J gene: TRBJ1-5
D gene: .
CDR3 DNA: TGTGCCAGCAGTTCCCCCGGGATTTTTAGCAATCAGCCCCAGCATTTT
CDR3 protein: CASSSPGIFSNQPQHF

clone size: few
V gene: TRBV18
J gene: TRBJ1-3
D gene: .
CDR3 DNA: TGTGCCAGCTCACCGGATCAGGGGACCTCTGGAAACACCATATATTTT
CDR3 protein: CASSPDQGTSGNTIYF

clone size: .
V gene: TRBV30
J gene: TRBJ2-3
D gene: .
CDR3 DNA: TGTGCCTGGATTCACGGGGGACCCCAAAATACGCAGTATTTT
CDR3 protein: CAWIHGGPQNTQYF

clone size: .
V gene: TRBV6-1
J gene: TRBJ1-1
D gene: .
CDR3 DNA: TGTGCCAGCAGTGAACAGGGGTACATGAACACTGAAGCTTTCTTT
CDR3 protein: CASSEQGYMNTEAFF

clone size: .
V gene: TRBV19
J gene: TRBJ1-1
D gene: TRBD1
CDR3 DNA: TGTGCCAGTACGACAGGGGGCACTGAAGCTTTCTTT
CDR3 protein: CASTTGGTEAFF

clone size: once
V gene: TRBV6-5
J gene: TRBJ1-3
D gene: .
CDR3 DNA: TGTGCCAGCAGCCCACGGGCCACTAGGTCGGACACCATATATTTT
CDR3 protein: CASSPRATRSDTIYF

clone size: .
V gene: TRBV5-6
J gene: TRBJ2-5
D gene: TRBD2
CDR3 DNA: TGTGCCAGCAGCCGTAGCGGGGGGGAGACCCAGTACTTC
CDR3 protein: CASSRSGGETQYF

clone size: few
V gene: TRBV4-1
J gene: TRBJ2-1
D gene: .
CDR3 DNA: TGCGCCAGCAGCCAAGTGGCCGGGTTAGATGAGCAGTTCTTC
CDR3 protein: CASSQVAGLDEQFF

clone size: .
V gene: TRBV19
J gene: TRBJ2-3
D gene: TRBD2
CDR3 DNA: TGTGCCAGTCAATGGACTAGCGGGGGTAAGGATACGCAGTATTTT
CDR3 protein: CASQWTSGGKDTQYF

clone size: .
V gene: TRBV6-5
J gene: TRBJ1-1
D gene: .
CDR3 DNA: TGTGCCAGCAGTTACAGGGGCTCTGAAGCTTTCTTT
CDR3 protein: CASSYRGSEAFF

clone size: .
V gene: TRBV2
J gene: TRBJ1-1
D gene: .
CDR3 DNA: TGTGCCAGCAGTGGGACGGCGGCGGGAACTGAAGCTTTCTTT
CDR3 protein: CASSGTAAGTEAFF

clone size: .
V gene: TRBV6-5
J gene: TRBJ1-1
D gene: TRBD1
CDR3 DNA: TGTGCCAGCAGTTACTCGACAGGGACAGTCTTTGAAGCTTTCTTT
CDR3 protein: CASSYSTGTVFEAFF

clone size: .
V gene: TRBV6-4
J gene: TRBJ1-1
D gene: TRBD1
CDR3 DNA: TGTGCCTCGAGCGCAGGGGGCACGAACACTGAAGCTTTCTTT
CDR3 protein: CASSAGGTNTEAFF

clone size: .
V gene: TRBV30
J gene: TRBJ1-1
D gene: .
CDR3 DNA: TGTGCCTGGAGTCAGACTAGTGGGACTGAAGCTTTCTTT
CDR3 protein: CAWSQTSGTEAFF

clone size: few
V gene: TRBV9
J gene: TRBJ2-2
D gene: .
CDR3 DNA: TGTGCCAGCAGCGGATCCCTAGCTGGCGGCACCGGGGAGCTGTTTTTT
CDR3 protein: CASSGSLAGGTGELFF

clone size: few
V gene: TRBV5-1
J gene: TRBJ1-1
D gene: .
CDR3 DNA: TGCGCCAGCAGTCACGGACAGATGAACACTGAAGCTTTCTTT
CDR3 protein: CASSHGQMNTEAFF

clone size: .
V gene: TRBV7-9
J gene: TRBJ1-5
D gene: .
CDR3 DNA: TGTGCCAGCAGCTTTGGGGGGAATCAGCCCCAGCATTTT
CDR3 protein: CASSFGGNQPQHF

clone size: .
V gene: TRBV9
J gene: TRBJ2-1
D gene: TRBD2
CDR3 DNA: TGTGCCAGCAGCCCGGGGACTAGCGGGGGGGGTTACAATGAGCAGTTCTTC
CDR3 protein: CASSPGTSGGGYNEQFF

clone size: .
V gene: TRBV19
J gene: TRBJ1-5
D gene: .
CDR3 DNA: TGTGCCAGTAGTATCGGGACACTTAACCCAAGAAATCAGCCCCAGCATTTT
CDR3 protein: CASSIGTLNPRNQPQHF

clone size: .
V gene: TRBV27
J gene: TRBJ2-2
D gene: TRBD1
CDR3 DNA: TGTGCCAGCAGTCCACCCGGGACAGGGTGGACCGGGGAGCTGTTTTTT
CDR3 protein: CASSPPGTGWTGELFF

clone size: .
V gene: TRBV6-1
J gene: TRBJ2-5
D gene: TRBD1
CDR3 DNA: TGTGCCAGCAGGCCAGGGGGTCTGAGGGAGACCCAGTACTTC
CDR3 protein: CASRPGGLRETQYF

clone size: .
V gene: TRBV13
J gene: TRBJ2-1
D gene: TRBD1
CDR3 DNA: TGTGCCAGCAGCTTAGGGTATCTACAGGGGCGCCGCCTAGAGCAGTTCTTC
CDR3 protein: CASSLGYLQGRRLEQFF

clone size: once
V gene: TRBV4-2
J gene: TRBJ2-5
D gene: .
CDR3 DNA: TGTGCCAGCAGCCAAGTTACAGGAGGGGAGACCCAGTACTTC
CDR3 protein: CASSQVTGGETQYF

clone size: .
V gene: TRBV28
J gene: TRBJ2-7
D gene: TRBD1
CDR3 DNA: TGTGCCAGCAGCCAGACAGGGCCCTACGAGCAGTACTTC
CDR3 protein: CASSQTGPYEQYF

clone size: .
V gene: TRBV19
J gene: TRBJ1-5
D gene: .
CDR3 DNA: TGTGCCAGTAGTATAGCCCCTACTCTACAGCCCCAGCATTTT
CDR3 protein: CASSIAPTLQPQHF

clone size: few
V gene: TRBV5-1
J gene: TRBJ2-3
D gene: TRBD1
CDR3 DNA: TGCGCCAGCAGCTTGGCCTTACCAAGGACAGGGGGAACAGATACGCAGTATTTT
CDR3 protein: CASSLALPRTGGTDTQYF

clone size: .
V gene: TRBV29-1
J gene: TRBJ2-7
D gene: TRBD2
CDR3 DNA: TGCAGCGTTGCCCGACTAGCGGGGTACGAGCAGTACTTC
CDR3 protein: CSVARLAGYEQYF

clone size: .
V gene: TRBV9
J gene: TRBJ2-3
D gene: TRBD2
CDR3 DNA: TGTGCCAGCAGCGTAGAAGAGCGGGGGTTAACAGATACGCAGTATTTT
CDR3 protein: CASSVEERGLTDTQYF

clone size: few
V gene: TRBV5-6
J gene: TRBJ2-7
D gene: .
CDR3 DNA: TGTGCCAGCACCCCGGACAAGGGGGATTACGAGCAGTACTTC
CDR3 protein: CASTPDKGDYEQYF

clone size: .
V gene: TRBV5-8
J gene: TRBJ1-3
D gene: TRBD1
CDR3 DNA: TGTGCCAGCAGCCCGGGACAGGAAGGCCTGAGAAACACCATATATTTT
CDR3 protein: CASSPGQEGLRNTIYF

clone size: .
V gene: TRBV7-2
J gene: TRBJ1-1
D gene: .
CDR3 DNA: TGTGCCAGCAGCAGGACGGGACAAACGAACACTGAAGCTTTCTTT
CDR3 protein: CASSRTGQTNTEAFF

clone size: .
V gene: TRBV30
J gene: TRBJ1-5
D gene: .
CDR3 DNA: TGTGCCTGGAACAGAGATAGCAATCAGCCCCAGCATTTT
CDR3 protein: CAWNRDSNQPQHF

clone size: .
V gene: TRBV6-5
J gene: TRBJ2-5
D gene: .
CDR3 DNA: TGTGCCAGCAGCTTAGGGGGGGTAAGGGAGACCCAGTACTTC
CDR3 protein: CASSLGGVRETQYF

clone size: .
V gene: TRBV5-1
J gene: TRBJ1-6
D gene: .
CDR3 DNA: TGCGCCAGCAGCTTGGACGACACCCACTATAATTCACCCCTCCACTTT
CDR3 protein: CASSLDDTHYNSPLHF

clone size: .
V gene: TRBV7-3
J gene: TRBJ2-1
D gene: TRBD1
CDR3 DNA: TGTGCCAGCAGCTTTATTACACAGGGGGCGGCGGGGGAGCAGTTCTTC
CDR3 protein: CASSFITQGAAGEQFF